The clone carrying this T cell receptor beta chain was detected many times. A junction boundary mismatches the germline segment, possibly from a read error. Preparation of the TCRbeta library used unique molecular identifiers. TCRdb re-called the PCR reads through MiXCR, storing one row per CDR3 protein. The sample carries some 600,000 distinct CDR3 sequences, under 15% recorded once. The record originates from a study of T-cell reconstitution after alpha-beta-depleted transplantation in children. CDR1 is SGHAT, CDR2 FQNNGV, per germline. The CDR3 has 15 amino acids. The starting material was PBMCs, mostly from graft donor cells, obtained 360 days after TCRalphabeta/CD19-depleted stem cell transplant. The chain has TRBV11-2 and TRBJ2-1; D is uncertain. The origin of this receptor is a male patient younger than 18 who had a stem cell transplant for acute myeloid leukemia, so the T cells may come from the graft donor. DNA for the CDR3: TGTGCCAGCAGGTTAGGCGCATTGGACTACAATGAGCAGTTCTTC. This codes for CASRLGALDYNEQFF.